Included here is one T cell receptor (beta chain) sequence, with context. There is no known antigen for this receptor. The sample holds no much larger clone one base away, and base qualities are not on file. Receptor libraries were prepared by the immunoSEQ multiplex PCR assay. The immuneACCESS repertoire file appears here via TCRdb, limited to in-frame rearrangements. These files lack a portion of the clones; in checked studies, under half of the deficit traces to unresolved V genes, and the cause of the others is not known. The sample table contains 95,000 to 100,000 clones; only one count was recorded for under 96% of them. The ten biggest clones cover 0.21% of the sample. The data are from a study of technical replicates of blood from a handful of donors (dated by TCRdb to the late 2010s). From the cysteine through the phenylalanine, the CDR3 covers 16 amino acids. CDR3 DNA is the only sequence kept; it has 48 bases, read in frame from the first base. V has 5 bases trimmed and J has 0 bases trimmed; junction bases matching no gene number 6. Via the germline V gene (reference sequence), CDR1 is LNHDA and CDR2 SQIVND.

This receptor was identified in a human donor in good health. The sample comprised T cells isolated from PBMCs. This chain joins TRBV19 to TRBJ1-3; 8 nucleotides in the junction match TRBD1. The nucleotides read TGTGCCAGTAGTTCCAGGACAGGGATCTCTGGAAACACCATATATTTT. This translates into CASSSRTGISGNTIYF.